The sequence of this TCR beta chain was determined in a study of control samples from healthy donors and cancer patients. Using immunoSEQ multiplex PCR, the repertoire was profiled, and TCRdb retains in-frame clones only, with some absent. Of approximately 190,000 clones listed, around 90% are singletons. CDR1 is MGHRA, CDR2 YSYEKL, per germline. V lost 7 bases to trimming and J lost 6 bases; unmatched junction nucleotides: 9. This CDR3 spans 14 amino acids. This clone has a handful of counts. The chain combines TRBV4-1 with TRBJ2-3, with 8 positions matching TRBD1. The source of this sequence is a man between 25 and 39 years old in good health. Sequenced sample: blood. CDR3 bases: TGCGCCAGCACAGGGGGCGCACATCCTGATACGCAGTATTTT. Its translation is CASTGGAHPDTQYF.